This passage covers 31 T cell receptor beta chains from one sample sequenced in a study of CD8+CD57+ T cells in acquired aplastic anemia. Researchers used genomic DNA as the template to profile TCR beta VDJ and CDR3. TCRdb redid the calling of the reads with MiXCR, one entry per CDR3 protein. This sample carries about 180,000 distinct CDR3 sequences, around half of them seen once, and the ten largest clones take 2.5% to 3.5%. The sequencing sample was made of sorted CD4+, CD8+, or CD8+CD57+ T cells (not recorded which) from PBMCs. These receptors came from a human donor in good health.

This rearrangement joins TRBV2 to TRBJ1-6; no firm D call. The CDR3 is 16 amino acids. The germline V gene has CDR1 SNHLY and CDR2 FYNNEI. V lost 7 bases, J lost 10 bases, and 23 bases lay in between. This CDR3 is CASNFMHTESSSPLHF. The CDR3, as DNA: TGTGCCAGCAATTTTATGCATACGGAGTCCTCCTCACCCCTCCACTTT.

With respect to this clonotype: A read error is possible here, since a much larger clone lies one base away. The CDR3, as DNA: TGTGCCAGCAGCTCCTTTGGGCTGGGAGTGAGCAAAAACACTCAGTACTTC. This encodes CASSSFGLGVSKNTQYF. This chain connects TRBV11-1 to TRBJ2-4, with D possibly being TRBD2 (5 bases). The CDR3 loop spans 17 amino acids. From germline, CDR1 is SGHAT and CDR2 FQDESV (reference sequence).

This sequence joins TRBV6-5 and TRBJ1-1, with no clear D. The CDR3 length is 13 residues. CDR1 and CDR2 (germline): MNHEY, SVGAGI. Trimming removed 2 bases from V and 1 base from J, with 5 bases in between. The CDR3, as DNA: TGTGCCAGCAGTTACCGGGGGAACACTGAAGCTTTCTTT. It encodes CASSYRGNTEAFF.

In this sample, this clonotype turned up a few times. The gene calls are TRBV7-3 and TRBJ2-1, with D unclear. This CDR3 spans 15 amino acids. Germline lookup yields CDR1 SGHTA and CDR2 FQGTGA. Trimming took 8 bases from V and 0 from J, leaving 14 bases between them. The CDR3 here is CASGQGPISYNEQFF. The CDR3 coding sequence is TGTGCCAGCGGCCAAGGACCGATCTCCTACAATGAGCAGTTCTTC.

This clonotype was seen at least ten times. One junction end disagrees with the germline gene, perhaps due to a read error. The chain has TRBV2 and TRBJ1-4; the match to TRBD1 covers 7 bases. CDR3 length: 15 amino acids. Germline values: CDR1 SNHLY, CDR2 FYNNEI. CDR3 DNA sequence: TGTGCCAGCAGGGTACCGGGACAGCCTAATGAAAGACTGTTTTTT. Its protein product is CASRVPGQPNERLFF.

The gene calls are TRBV7-8 and TRBJ2-1; D is uncertain. The CDR3 length is 14 residues. Trimming stripped 6 bases from V and 1 base from J, with 10 bases between. From germline, CDR1 is SGHVS and CDR2 FQNEAQ. Here the CDR3 DNA reads TGTGCCAGCAGACACGTAGGATCCTACAATGAGCAGTTCTTC. Its protein is CASRHVGSYNEQFF. Full variable domain (outside the CDR3, taken from reference TRBV7-8 and TRBJ2-1): GAGVSQSPRYKVAKRGQDVALRCDPISGHVSLFWYQQALGQGPEFLTYFQNEAQLDKSGLPSDRFFAERPEGSVSTLKIQRTQQEDSAVYLCASRHVGSYNEQFFGPGTRLTVL.

As concerns this clonotype: The final CDR3 position lacks the conserved phenylalanine or tryptophan, pointing to a likely read error. The chain has TRBV20-1 and TRBJ2-1; 8 positions agree with TRBD2. Germline V gives CDR1 DFQATT, CDR2 SNEGSKA (reference sequence). The CDR3 is made up of 13 amino acids. CDR3 loop: CSASAGDYNEQFL. CDR3 DNA sequence: TGCAGCGCTTCAGCGGGAGACTACAATGAGCAGTTCCTC.

The chain combines TRBV25-1 with TRBJ1-5; weak D call: TRBD1 (6 bases). The CDR3 loop spans 15 amino acids. Trimming shortened V by 8 bases and J by 3 bases, and 17 bases separated the two germline ends. Germline CDR1 MGHDK, CDR2 SYGVNS. DNA for the CDR3: TGTGCCAGCTCCTCGGACGACAGGTCCAATCAGCCCCAGCATTTT. This encodes CASSSDDRSNQPQHF.

The gene calls are TRBV10-1 and TRBJ2-7; 8 nucleotides line up with TRBD1. V lost 5 bases and J lost 6; bases outside the gene matches: 6. Germline V gene sequence: CDR1 WNHNN, CDR2 SYGVQD (reference sequence). The CDR3 has 13 residues. The CDR3 DNA sequence: TGCGCCAGCAGTTCTACAGGGGGAAGCGAGCAGTACTTC. Protein sequence: CASSSTGGSEQYF.

V usage is TRBV24-1 and J usage is TRBJ1-5; D not resolved. CDR1 is KGHDR, CDR2 SFDVKD, per germline. V lost 7 bases, J lost 4 bases, and 16 bases lay in between. The CDR3 consists of 15 residues. CDR3 nucleotide sequence: TGTGCCACCAGAGAGTACCTCTTTCTAAATCAGCCCCAGCATTTT. As protein: CATREYLFLNQPQHF.

The chain is built from TRBV24-1 and TRBJ2-1; D is possibly TRBD1 (5 bases). Germline-derived CDR1 and CDR2 are KGHDR and SFDVKD. There are 15 residues in the CDR3. Trimming removed 6 bases at V and 0 bases at J, with 11 bases between. The CDR3 region is CATSNRQSSYNEQFF. The CDR3 DNA is TGTGCCACCAGTAACAGGCAGAGCTCCTACAATGAGCAGTTCTTC.

Many counts were recorded for this clonotype. This chain uses TRBV4-1 with TRBJ2-1; a weak D match, TRBD2 (6 bases). V dropped 3 bases and J dropped 5 bases, with 17 bases sitting between them. Germline assignment: CDR1 MGHRA and CDR2 YSYEKL. There are 16 residues in the CDR3. In DNA, the CDR3 is TGCGCCAGCAGCCACCCGGGGTGGAAGCGGGACAATGAGCAGTTCTTC. This translates into CASSHPGWKRDNEQFF.

Ten or more counts support this clonotype. The V gene is TRBV19, the J gene TRBJ2-7; TRBD1 matches at 9 bases. Germline V CDR1 and CDR2: LNHDA, SQIVND (reference sequence). J lost 6 bases, V lost 6 bases, and 12 bases had no gene match. The CDR3 length is 15 residues. The CDR3 loop reads CASSSVGTGPGEQYF. The CDR3 coding sequence is TGTGCCAGTAGCTCCGTCGGGACAGGGCCAGGCGAGCAGTACTTC.

For this clonotype: Germline is not matched at one junction end, which may reflect a read error. V usage is TRBV11-1 and J usage is TRBJ2-1, with no clear D. This CDR3 contains 15 residues. Germline loops: CDR1 SGHAT, CDR2 FQDESV (reference sequence). The CDR3 reads CASSLALVPYNEQFF. The CDR3 nucleotides read TGTGCCAGCAGTTTAGCACTTGTCCCTTACAATGAGCAGTTCTTC.

This rearrangement joins TRBV2 to TRBJ2-1; 11 bases are shared with TRBD2. There are 16 residues in the CDR3. The V gene end was trimmed by 1 base and the J gene end by 7 bases; junction bases not matched to a gene: 6. The germline CDR1 and CDR2 sequences are SNHLY and FYNNEI. Written as DNA, the CDR3 is TGTGCCAGCAGTGAAGGCCTAGCGGGAGGTGGGAATGAGCAGTTCTTC. This codes for CASSEGLAGGGNEQFF.

About this clonotype itself: The junction departs from the called germline gene at one end, perhaps through a read error. The chain recombines TRBV19 with TRBJ2-1; 9 nucleotides agree with TRBD2. CDR1 LNHDA and CDR2 SQIVND come from the germline V gene (reference sequence). The CDR3 totals 18 residues. As DNA, the CDR3 is TGTGCCGGTAGATCCAACGGAGTGGCGGGAGGGTCCTACAATGAGCAGTTCTTC. The encoded protein is CAGRSNGVAGGSYNEQFF. Full variable domain (missing parts from reference TRBV19 and TRBJ2-1): DGGITQSPKYLFRKEGQNVTLSCEQNLNHDAMYWYRQDPGQGLRLIYYSQIVNDFQKGDIAEGYSVSREKKESFPLTVTSAQKNPTAFYLCAGRSNGVAGGSYNEQFFGPGTRLTVL.

In this sample, this clonotype turned up many times. The V gene is TRBV29-1, the J gene TRBJ2-3; D gene unclear. Trimming removed 7 bases at V and 1 base at J, with 3 bases between. The CDR3 consists of 10 residues. Germline V gene sequence: CDR1 SQVTM, CDR2 ANQGSEA. The CDR3 nucleotides read TGCAGCGGCGGCACAGATACGCAGTATTTT. It is translated as CSGGTDTQYF.

In nucleotides, the CDR3 is TGTGCCAGCGTTCGCAGTACGCAGTATTTT. This translates into CASVRSTQYF. The V call is TRBV2, the J call TRBJ2-3; no clear D gene. Trimming stripped 8 bases from V and 8 bases from J, with 8 bases between. Germline V gene sequence: CDR1 SNHLY, CDR2 FYNNEI. The CDR3 is 10 residues long.

There are many counts of this clonotype. The rearrangement links TRBV19 to TRBJ1-6; D remains unclear. The CDR3 runs 13 residues. The germline CDR1 and CDR2 sequences are LNHDA and SQIVND (reference sequence). Trimming left V 7 bases short and J 10 bases short, with 14 bases between. CDR3 loop: CASTRDEGSPLHF. The CDR3 nucleotides read TGTGCCAGTACTCGGGATGAAGGGTCACCCCTCCACTTT.

The chain carries TRBV9 and TRBJ2-2; TRBD2 aligns across 9 bases. The V gene's germline CDR1 is SGDLS and CDR2 YYNGEE. V trimming: 0 bases; J trimming: 6 bases; junction bases outside the gene matches: 12. This CDR3 has 18 residues. CDR3 residues: CASSVDVTAGGPPGELFF. For the CDR3, the DNA is TGTGCCAGCAGCGTAGATGTGACCGCGGGGGGGCCGCCCGGGGAGCTGTTTTTT. The full variable domain, rest sourced from reference TRBV9 and TRBJ2-2, is DSGVTQTPKHLITATGQRVTLRCSPRSGDLSVYWYQQSLDQGLQFLIQYYNGEERAKGNILERFSAQQFPDLHSELNLSSLELGDSALYFCASSVDVTAGGPPGELFFGEGSRLTVL.

The chain has TRBV7-9 and TRBJ1-2; D may be TRBD1 (6 bases). V lost 6 bases to trimming and J lost 4 bases, with 9 bases between them. The CDR3 has 12 residues. Germline CDR1 is SEHNR and CDR2 is FQNEAQ (reference sequence). The DNA for the CDR3 is TGTGCCAGCAGTTTCAGGGGCTATGGCTACACCTTC. Residues: CASSFRGYGYTF.

The CDR3 here is CASSTKSEQYF. The CDR3 nucleotides read TGTGCCAGCAGTACAAAGAGTGAGCAGTATTTT. The rearrangement links TRBV4-2 to TRBJ2-3; no firm D call. This CDR3 spans 11 amino acids. Germline V gives CDR1 LGHNA, CDR2 YNFKEQ. Trimming took off 6 bases at V and 11 bases at J, with 12 bases between the two ends.

This clonotype was counted a few times. The gene calls are TRBV15 and TRBJ2-7; D is perhaps TRBD1 (5 bases). The germline V and J ends were trimmed by 8 bases and 0 bases, with 17 bases remaining between them. The CDR3 runs to 15 residues. The germline V gene has CDR1 LNHNV and CDR2 YYDKDF (reference sequence). The CDR3, as DNA: TGTGCCACCTCAAAATCAGGGTTATACTCCTACGAGCAGTACTTC. This sequence encodes CATSKSGLYSYEQYF. Filled out from reference TRBV15 and TRBJ2-7, the complete variable domain reads DAMVIQNPRYQVTQFGKPVTLSCSQTLNHNVMYWYQQKSSQAPKLLFHYYDKDFNNEADTPDNFQSRRPNTSFCFLDIRSPGLGDTAMYLCATSKSGLYSYEQYFGPGTRLTVT.

The rearrangement uses TRBV9 and TRBJ2-5; 13 bases fit TRBD2. Germline trimming cut 2 bases from V and 5 bases from J; bases unmatched to any gene: 6. The CDR3 is made up of 16 amino acids. Germline CDR1 reads SGDLS; CDR2 reads YYNGEE. CDR3 residues: CASSVGTSGTLETQYF. The CDR3 bases are TGTGCCAGCAGCGTTGGGACTAGCGGGACCTTGGAGACCCAGTACTTC.

J is TRBJ1-2 and V is TRBV12-3 or TRBV12-4; TRBD1 agrees at 9 bases. Germline trimming cut 6 bases from V and 1 base from J; bases unmatched to any gene: 21. The CDR3 has 20 residues. In DNA, the CDR3 is TGTGCCAGCAGACCCCCCCTCGGAACGGGACAGGGAACCATTAACTATGGCTACACCTTC. It translates to CASRPPLGTGQGTINYGYTF.

This clonotype was seen a single time. The V and J genes are TRBV20-1 and TRBJ1-2, with 8 nucleotides matching TRBD1. Germline V lookup: CDR1 DFQATT, CDR2 SNEGSKA (reference sequence). This CDR3 region has 14 residues. J was trimmed by 4 bases and V by 6 bases; bases with no gene match: 10. The CDR3 DNA follows: TGCAGTGCGGCGGTACAGGGGGACGGCTATGGCTACACCTTC. This encodes CSAAVQGDGYGYTF.

The V call is TRBV20-1, the J call TRBJ1-2; tentative D call: TRBD1 (5 bases). CDR1 and CDR2 (germline): DFQATT, SNEGSKA (reference sequence). This CDR3 region has 10 residues. The V and J ends lost 5 bases and 5 bases respectively, with 6 bases between them. CDR3 nucleotide sequence: TGCAGTGCTCGGGGGTATGGCTACACCTTC. It is translated as CSARGYGYTF.

The J gene is TRBJ1-5, the V gene TRBV2, with TRBD1 matching over 7 bases. The trim removed 11 bases at V and 2 bases at J, leaving 0 bases unmatched. Germline-derived CDR1 and CDR2 are SNHLY and FYNNEI. CDR3 length equals 11 residues. CDR3 amino acids: CAGQGNQPQHF. DNA for the CDR3: TGTGCCGGACAGGGCAATCAGCCCCAGCATTTT.

This clonotype showed up just a few times. V usage is TRBV2 and J usage is TRBJ2-5; a possible D gene is TRBD2 (7 bases). V lost 5 bases to trimming and J lost 4 bases, with 26 bases between them. The CDR3 runs 18 residues. Germline-derived CDR1 and CDR2 are SNHLY and FYNNEI. CDR3 in amino acids: CASSHRVRGGSGGETQYF. In nucleotides, the CDR3 is TGTGCCAGCAGTCACAGGGTTCGGGGAGGGTCGGGCGGAGAGACCCAGTACTTC.

This clonotype has at least ten counts. This sequence joins TRBV19 and TRBJ1-1; a possible D gene is TRBD1 (5 bases). Trimming removed 6 bases at V and 0 bases at J, with 20 bases between. The CDR3 spans 17 residues. Germline-derived CDR1 and CDR2 are LNHDA and SQIVND (reference sequence). The CDR3 DNA sequence: TGTGCCAGTAGCAGCCCCTGGGGCTCCCCGATGAACACTGAAGCTTTCTTT. Its translation: CASSSPWGSPMNTEAFF. Full variable domain (outside the CDR3, taken from reference TRBV19 and TRBJ1-1): DGGITQSPKYLFRKEGQNVTLSCEQNLNHDAMYWYRQDPGQGLRLIYYSQIVNDFQKGDIAEGYSVSREKKESFPLTVTSAQKNPTAFYLCASSSPWGSPMNTEAFFGQGTRLTVV.

The V call is TRBV10-3, the J call TRBJ1-5; D might be TRBD1 (5 bases). The V gene's germline CDR1 is ENHRY and CDR2 SYGVKD. The CDR3 covers 14 residues. Trimming took 10 bases from V and 7 from J, leaving 20 bases between them. This CDR3 is CATSYDGANQPQHF. CDR3 sequence (DNA): TGTGCCACTTCCTATGACGGGGCGAACCAGCCCCAGCATTTT.